These 15 T cell receptor beta chains share one sample of origin, sequenced in a study of technical replicates of blood from several donors. Data came from immunoSEQ multiplex PCR; TCRdb stores just in-frame clones and leaves some out. This sample has approximately 73,000 clones, with 90% to 95% found just once. Source material: T cells isolated from PBMCs. These receptors were taken from a human donor in good health.

The chain joins TRBV28 to TRBJ1-2, with D possibly being TRBD1 (6 bases). Looked up from germline, CDR1 is MDHEN and CDR2 is SYDVKM. Deletions cut 3 bases from V and 2 bases from J, with 19 bases between. CDR3 length: 17 residues. The CDR3 loop reads CASSFSPSGHKNYGYTF. DNA of the CDR3: TGTGCCAGCAGTTTCTCTCCATCGGGACACAAGAACTATGGCTACACCTTC.

The J gene is TRBJ2-1, the V gene TRBV5-1; TRBD2 aligns across 10 bases. Losses at the gene ends were 3 bases for V and 7 bases for J; bases not matched to a gene: 10. This CDR3 is built from 16 residues. Germline CDR1 reads SGHRS; CDR2 reads YFSETQ. CDR3 coding DNA: TGCGCCAGCAGCTCCGAGCGGGAGGGCCCAGGGAATGAGCAGTTCTTC. Translating it yields CASSSEREGPGNEQFF. Based on the CDR3 plus reference TRBV5-1 and TRBJ2-1, the full variable domain is KAGVTQTPRYLIKTRGQQVTLSCSPISGHRSVSWYQQTPGQGLQFLFEYFSETQRNKGNFPGRFSGRQFSNSRSEMNVSTLELGDSALYLCASSSEREGPGNEQFFGPGTRLTVL.

The J gene is TRBJ1-2, the V gene TRBV4-1; TRBD1 is a possible D gene (6 bases). The V end was cut by 2 bases, the J end by 4 bases, with 8 bases between. Per the germline V gene, CDR1 is MGHRA and CDR2 is YSYEKL. The CDR3 runs 13 residues. Written as DNA, the CDR3 is TGCGCCAGCAGCCAAACAGGGCTCTATGGCTACACCTTC. Residues: CASSQTGLYGYTF.

This sequence joins TRBV11-3 and TRBJ1-4, with a weak D call TRBD1 (5 bases). V dropped 5 bases and J dropped 5 bases, with 15 bases sitting between them. This CDR3 is 15 amino acids long. CDR1 is SGHNT and CDR2 is YENEEA in the germline V gene. The DNA of the CDR3 is TGTGCCAGCAGCCTAGGAGGGACTATAAATGAAAAACTGTTTTTT. Translated, it gives CASSLGGTINEKLFF.

In this sample, this clone turned up once. The chain is built from TRBV30 and TRBJ1-4; 8 bases are shared with TRBD1. Germline V gene lookup returns CDR1 GTSNPN and CDR2 SVGIG (reference sequence). The CDR3 spans 13 residues. The V and J ends lost 3 bases and 3 bases, in that order; junction bases with no gene match: 0. The CDR3: CAWRGQANEKLFF. In DNA form, the CDR3 reads TGTGCCTGGAGGGGACAGGCTAATGAAAAACTGTTTTTT.

The J gene is TRBJ2-1, the V gene TRBV29-1, with 13 positions matching TRBD2. Germline trimming cut 6 bases from V and 7 bases from J; bases unmatched to any gene: 3. The germline CDR1 and CDR2 sequences are SQVTM and ANQGSEA. The CDR3 totals 13 residues. This CDR3 reads CSVPGLAGNEQFF. CDR3 in DNA: TGCAGCGTCCCGGGACTAGCGGGAAATGAGCAGTTCTTC.

The chain links TRBV27 to TRBJ2-2, with 9 bases identical to TRBD2. The germline gives CDR1 MNHEY, CDR2 SMNVEV (reference sequence). Trimming cost V 8 bases and J 2 bases; bases outside gene matches: 9. CDR3 length: 16 residues. CDR3 region: CASLGLAGVNTGELFF. Written as DNA, the CDR3 is TGTGCCAGCTTGGGGTTAGCGGGAGTAAACACCGGGGAGCTGTTTTTT.

This chain uses TRBV29-1 with TRBJ2-1, with D tentatively TRBD2 (6 bases). CDR1 and CDR2 (germline): SQVTM, ANQGSEA. Trimming took off 7 bases at V and 2 bases at J, with 15 bases between the two ends. This CDR3 contains 14 residues. This chain's CDR3 is CSARLGGAYNEQFF. CDR3 DNA sequence: TGCAGCGCTCGCCTGGGCGGGGCCTACAATGAGCAGTTCTTC.

This chain connects TRBV10-3 to TRBJ1-2; a possible D gene is TRBD1 (6 bases). Germline CDR1 and CDR2: ENHRY and SYGVKD. V dropped 2 bases and J dropped 8 bases, with 12 bases sitting between them. There are 13 residues in the CDR3. The CDR3 DNA follows: TGTGCCATCAGTGAGATACAGGGCGGCGGCTACACCTTC. This translates into CAISEIQGGGYTF.

This clone has more than one count but fewer than ten. V is TRBV19 and J is TRBJ1-4; maybe TRBD1 (6 bases). The V end lost 3 bases, the J end lost 14 bases, and 13 bases lay between the germline ends. This CDR3 has 12 residues. Looked up from germline, CDR1 is LNHDA and CDR2 is SQIVND (reference sequence). CDR3: CASSINRVWLFF. The CDR3 coding sequence is TGTGCCAGTAGTATTAACAGGGTCTGGCTGTTTTTT.

The count of this clone is one. This chain uses TRBV9 with TRBJ2-1; TRBD2 is a possible D gene (5 bases). This CDR3 is 16 amino acids long. Germline-derived CDR1 and CDR2 are SGDLS and YYNGEE. The V end lost 0 bases, the J end lost 6 bases, and 16 bases lay between the germline ends. CDR3 sequence reads: CASSVGSGRKGNEQFF. The CDR3 nucleotides are TGTGCCAGCAGCGTAGGGTCTGGGAGAAAGGGCAATGAGCAGTTCTTC. The variable domain in full, with the rest retrieved from reference TRBV9 and TRBJ2-1, is DSGVTQTPKHLITATGQRVTLRCSPRSGDLSVYWYQQSLDQGLQFLIQYYNGEERAKGNILERFSAQQFPDLHSELNLSSLELGDSALYFCASSVGSGRKGNEQFFGPGTRLTVL.

The J gene is TRBJ1-5, the V gene TRBV7-2, with TRBD1 identical over 9 bases. CDR1 is SGHTA, CDR2 FQGNSA, per germline. Trimming at V came to 4 bases and at J to 7 bases, leaving 8 bases not matched to a gene. The CDR3 spans 15 residues. The chain's CDR3 is CASSSGTGTGQPQHF. CDR3 sequence (DNA): TGTGCCAGCAGCTCCGGGACAGGGACGGGGCAGCCCCAGCATTTT.

About this clone: Relative to the germline gene, one junction end is altered; a read error may explain this. The chain has TRBV6-6 and TRBJ1-2; no clear D. Looked up from germline, CDR1 is MNHNY and CDR2 is SVGAGI (reference sequence). This CDR3 has 9 residues. The DNA for the CDR3 is TGTGCCAGCAGTTACCCGGAGGCCTTC. It translates to CASSYPEAF.

The chain carries TRBV11-2 and TRBJ1-2; 8 nucleotides line up with TRBD1. The CDR3 covers 16 residues. Trimming took 6 bases from V and 2 from J; bases not matched to a gene: 11. Germline V gene lookup returns CDR1 SGHAT and CDR2 FQNNGV. Here the CDR3 DNA reads TGTGCCAGCAGTTCAATACAGGGGGTTCTAAACTATGGCTACACCTTC. Protein sequence: CASSSIQGVLNYGYTF.

V and J are TRBV27 and TRBJ2-7; a weak D match, TRBD1 (6 bases). CDR1 and CDR2 (germline): MNHEY, SMNVEV (reference sequence). V lost 5 bases to trimming and J lost 3 bases, with 14 bases between them. The CDR3 loop spans 14 amino acids. Here the CDR3 reads CASSLTGTLYEQYF. CDR3 DNA sequence: TGTGCCAGCAGTCTTACCGGGACACTCTACGAGCAGTACTTC.